This TCR beta chain was retrieved from a study of shared clonotypes between healthy human individuals. An assay was performed, and its level was deep. Libraries were prepared by immunoSEQ multiplex PCR; TCRdb keeps only in-frame clonotypes and omits some of them. Altogether around 2.5 million clones are present, more than 85% being singletons, with the ten largest covering roughly 0.36%. Division of CD4+ cells produced a CD45RA+ naive subset and a CD45RA-negative memory subset. This CDR3 region has 17 residues. This sequence was found in a man between 18 and 35 years old in good health. Some clones in this sample may be carry-over from other donors' samples. The sequenced material came from naive CD4+ T cells from PBMCs. Subset described: CD45RA+ positively selected. This rearrangement joins TRBV7-5 to TRBJ2-7; the table's TRBD2 call for D was not verified on the DNA. TRBV7-5 is listed as a pseudogene. CDR3 sequence reads: CVRSPPGSGRVIDEQYF. As DNA, the CDR3 is TGTGTCAGAAGCCCACCGGGTAGCGGGAGGGTAATTGACGAGCAGTACTTC.